The next 30 T cell receptor beta chains were all read from a single sample in a study of regulatory T cells in long-lasting Graves disease. Sequencing libraries for TCR beta were prepared with iRepertoire HTBI primers and Arm-PCR of CDR3 regions. A single record per CDR3 protein comes from TCRdb applying MiXCR to the multiplex PCR reads. The sample has 360,000 or so distinct CDR3 sequences, roughly 23% seen once. Time point given: persistent/refractory GD, antithyroid drugs over 5 years with positive TRAb. Isolated PBMC RNA provided the starting material for the TCR library. The sample in question was peripheral blood mononuclear cells (PBMCs), obtained when the disease was refractory, from a patient treated with antithyroid drugs. The origin of the receptors is a woman aged 40-49 years with Graves disease.

The chain joins TRBV14 to TRBJ1-4; D call uncertain. This CDR3 is 16 amino acids long. Germline lookup yields CDR1 SGHDN and CDR2 FVKESK. The V end lost 0 bases, the J end lost 7 bases, and 15 bases lay between the germline ends. CDR3 sequence reads: CASSQDGSTRREKLFF. In nucleotides, the CDR3 is TGTGCCAGCAGCCAAGATGGTTCCACACGCCGTGAAAAACTGTTTTTT. Full variable domain (missing parts from reference TRBV14 and TRBJ1-4): EAGVTQFPSHSVIEKGQTVTLRCDPISGHDNLYWYRRVMGKEIKFLLHFVKESKQDESGMPNNRFLAERTGGTYSTLKVQPAELEDSGVYFCASSQDGSTRREKLFFGSGTQLSVL.

The chain is built from TRBV29-1 and TRBJ2-5, with TRBD2 as a possible D gene (7 bases). The CDR3 is 15 amino acids. In germline, CDR1 is SQVTM, CDR2 ANQGSEA. V was trimmed by 3 bases and J by 3 bases, leaving 17 bases between them. The chain's CDR3 is CSVERGGAGKETQYF. The CDR3 region has the DNA TGCAGCGTTGAGAGGGGGGGGGCAGGTAAAGAGACCCAGTACTTC.

This clonotype was seen many times. The chain has TRBV28 and TRBJ2-7; D might be TRBD2 (6 bases). Trimming shortened V by 1 base and J by 4 bases, and 17 bases separated the two germline ends. Per the germline V gene, CDR1 is MDHEN and CDR2 is SYDVKM. CDR3 length equals 16 residues. Here the CDR3 DNA reads TGTGCCAGCAGTTTATTTTTCGTGCGGGAAGGGTACGAGCAGTACTTC. It translates to CASSLFFVREGYEQYF.

The table lists this clonotype with many counts. The chain recombines TRBV7-3 with TRBJ2-5; maybe TRBD2 (5 bases). The V end was cut by 5 bases, the J end by 5 bases, with 12 bases between. From germline, CDR1 is SGHTA and CDR2 FQGTGA. The CDR3 is made up of 13 amino acids. CDR3 region: CASSVNRGETQYF. The DNA for the CDR3 is TGTGCCAGCAGCGTCAACCGAGGGGAGACCCAGTACTTC.

Only a few counts were recorded for this clonotype. The CDR3 coding sequence is TGTGCCAGCAGACCCCGCCCTAGCGGGGCGGATGAGCAGTTCTTC. Translated, it gives CASRPRPSGADEQFF. The chain uses TRBV12-3 or TRBV12-4 and TRBJ2-1; 9 bases line up with TRBD2. This CDR3 has 15 amino acids. V dropped 6 bases and J dropped 8; count of bases not matched to a gene: 11.

This clonotype was observed many times. V and J are TRBV2 and TRBJ1-2; TRBD1 aligns across 9 bases. The CDR3 totals 14 residues. CDR1 is SNHLY and CDR2 is FYNNEI in the germline V gene. V was clipped by 5 bases and J by 7 bases; unmatched bases: 8. The CDR3 here is CASSFDRGAFGYTF. The CDR3 DNA is TGTGCCAGCAGTTTCGACAGGGGGGCTTTTGGCTACACCTTC.

This clonotype was counted at least ten times. This sequence joins TRBV28 and TRBJ1-1; 7 nucleotides line up with TRBD1. Germline values: CDR1 MDHEN, CDR2 SYDVKM. The CDR3 is 15 residues long. The J segment lost 0 bases and the V segment lost 4 bases, leaving 5 bases of the junction unmatched. The CDR3 DNA reads TGTGCCAGCAGTTATCCGGGACAGCTGAACACTGAAGCTTTCTTT. Its protein is CASSYPGQLNTEAFF.

The DNA of the CDR3 is TGTGCCAGACGGACAGGGCAACTAGCGGGAGGGAACAATGAGCAGTTCTTC. It translates to CARRTGQLAGGNNEQFF. The rearrangement links TRBV25-1 to TRBJ2-1; 13 bases map to TRBD2. Germline-derived CDR1 and CDR2 are MGHDK and SYGVNS. This CDR3 region has 17 residues. V was pared by 9 bases and J by 5 bases, with 13 bases of the junction left unmatched.

This clonotype was seen a handful of times. No DNA is shown, since the ends of the CDR3 on it are uncertain; the CDR3 is the one TCRdb lists. The chain links TRBV20-1 to TRBJ1-4; the D call in the table, TRBD1, was not verified against the DNA. Germline assignment: CDR1 DFQATT and CDR2 SNEGSKA (reference sequence). The CDR3 is 17 amino acids in total, end residues counted. The CDR3 reads CSARDIAFFGRGEKLFF.

This clonotype is a singleton in its sample. This may arise from a read error, as a much more abundant clone is one base away. V gene TRBV5-1 combines with J gene TRBJ1-5, with 8 positions matching TRBD1. Germline CDR1 reads SGHRS; CDR2 reads YFSETQ. Losses at the gene ends were 1 base for V and 3 bases for J; bases not matched to a gene: 3. CDR3 length: 15 residues. As DNA, the CDR3 is TGCGCCAGCAGCTTGACGACAGGGGTCAATCAGCCCCAGCATTTT. Translated, it gives CASSLTTGVNQPQHF. Full variable domain (remainder filled in from reference TRBV5-1 and TRBJ1-5): KAGVTQTPRYLIKTRGQQVTLSCSPISGHRSVSWYQQTPGQGLQFLFEYFSETQRNKGNFPGRFSGRQFSNSRSEMNVSTLELGDSALYLCASSLTTGVNQPQHFGDGTRLSIL.

The chain links TRBV5-1 to TRBJ2-3, with D possibly being TRBD1 (6 bases). V shed 0 bases and J shed 6 bases, with 14 bases lying between them. Looked up from germline, CDR1 is SGHRS and CDR2 is YFSETQ. CDR3 length equals 15 residues. The DNA for the CDR3 is TGCGCCAGCAGCTTGGGACAGGCCTTCGGGGATACGCAGTATTTT. It translates to CASSLGQAFGDTQYF. Using reference TRBV5-1 and TRBJ2-3 for the parts outside the CDR3, the full variable domain is KAGVTQTPRYLIKTRGQQVTLSCSPISGHRSVSWYQQTPGQGLQFLFEYFSETQRNKGNFPGRFSGRQFSNSRSEMNVSTLELGDSALYLCASSLGQAFGDTQYFGPGTRLTVL.

This clonotype was observed at least ten times. The chain recombines TRBV28 with TRBJ1-2; TRBD1 agrees at 9 bases. This CDR3 is built from 13 residues. The germline V gene encodes CDR1 MDHEN and CDR2 SYDVKM. The V and J ends lost 2 bases and 7 bases, in that order; junction bases with no gene match: 2. CDR3 sequence (DNA): TGTGCCAGCAGTTTAACAGGGGGCCTTGGCTACACCTTC. Residues: CASSLTGGLGYTF.

The chain combines TRBV19 with TRBJ1-5, with D unresolved. Trimming pared 5 bases from V and 6 bases from J, leaving 17 bases between. The CDR3 extends over 15 amino acids. Looked up from germline, CDR1 is LNHDA and CDR2 is SQIVND (reference sequence). As DNA, the CDR3 is TGTGCCAGTAGTGCCCACTGGATACGCTCTCAGCCCCAGCATTTT. Protein product: CASSAHWIRSQPQHF.

This clonotype was detected only a few times. V and J are TRBV3-1 and TRBJ1-2, with 12 bases identical to TRBD1. The V gene end was trimmed by 3 bases and the J gene end by 8 bases; junction bases not matched to a gene: 10. The CDR3 totals 16 residues. Germline lookup yields CDR1 LGHDT and CDR2 YNNKEL (reference sequence). This chain's CDR3 is CASSQSSGQGARGYTF. The CDR3, as DNA: TGTGCCAGCAGCCAGTCTTCGGGACAGGGGGCGCGCGGCTACACCTTC.

This clonotype was seen more than once but under ten times. J is TRBJ2-7 and V is TRBV7-9, with TRBD2 matching 13 bases. Germline V gives CDR1 SEHNR, CDR2 FQNEAQ (reference sequence). The CDR3 is 15 residues long. V trimming: 4 bases; J trimming: 6 bases; junction bases outside the gene matches: 6. Written as DNA, the CDR3 is TGTGCCAGCAGCTCCCGACTAGCGGGAGGTCTCGAGCAGTACTTC. As protein: CASSSRLAGGLEQYF.

In its sample, this clonotype was seen many times. V gene TRBV2 combines with J gene TRBJ2-7, with 13 positions matching TRBD2. The CDR3 spans 14 residues. V lost 6 bases and J lost 7; bases outside the gene matches: 6. Per the germline V gene, CDR1 is SNHLY and CDR2 is FYNNEI. CDR3 protein: CASSGLAGVGEQYF. For the CDR3, the DNA is TGTGCCAGCAGCGGACTAGCGGGAGTGGGGGAGCAGTACTTC.

This clonotype occurred a few times. J is TRBJ2-5 and V is TRBV5-1; 8 bases agree with TRBD1. The J segment lost 3 bases and the V segment lost 5 bases, leaving 9 bases of the junction unmatched. The germline gives CDR1 SGHRS, CDR2 YFSETQ. The CDR3 spans 15 residues. CDR3 nucleotide sequence: TGCGCCAGCAGAAGGACAGGGTTGATGGAAGAGACCCAGTACTTC. Its protein is CASRRTGLMEETQYF.

This sequence joins TRBV20-1 and TRBJ2-7, with D uncertain. This CDR3 contains 14 residues. V was pared by 5 bases and J by 2 bases, with 16 bases between. Germline V lookup: CDR1 DFQATT, CDR2 SNEGSKA (reference sequence). As DNA, the CDR3 is TGCAGTGCTCGTTTAGGCTACCCAACCTACGAGCAGTACTTC. Translated, it gives CSARLGYPTYEQYF.

This clonotype has only a few counts. The rearrangement uses TRBV10-3 and TRBJ1-5; a weak D match, TRBD1 (6 bases). Trimming removed 6 bases at V and 0 bases at J, with 9 bases between. The V gene's germline CDR1 is ENHRY and CDR2 SYGVKD. CDR3 length: 14 residues. CDR3 nucleotides: TGTGCCATCAGGGACAGTTATAGCAATCAGCCCCAGCATTTT. It encodes CAIRDSYSNQPQHF.

This clonotype was detected only a few times. The gene calls are TRBV2 and TRBJ2-2, with D tentatively TRBD2 (5 bases). This CDR3 is built from 13 residues. CDR1 is SNHLY and CDR2 is FYNNEI in the germline V gene. V lost 4 bases and J lost 6, with 9 bases in between. The CDR3: CASSVTSPGELFF. The CDR3 bases are TGTGCCAGCAGTGTAACTAGTCCCGGGGAGCTGTTTTTT.

In its sample, this clonotype was seen many times. The chain has TRBV6-1 and TRBJ2-7; D ambiguous. The CDR3 loop spans 12 amino acids. Germline loops: CDR1 MNHNS, CDR2 SASEGT. The V gene lost 5 bases and the J gene lost 1 base, with 6 bases spanning the gap. The CDR3 region is CASSRQSYEQYF. The CDR3 region has the DNA TGTGCCAGCAGTCGTCAGTCCTACGAGCAGTACTTC.

A few counts support this clonotype. The chain recombines TRBV20-1 with TRBJ2-5; D not resolved. This CDR3 region has 14 residues. Germline-derived CDR1 and CDR2 are DFQATT and SNEGSKA (reference sequence). Trimming shortened V by 0 bases and J by 1 base, and 9 bases separated the two germline ends. CDR3 DNA: TGCAGTGCTAGAGATCAGGCGGTCCAAGAGACCCAGTACTTC. It translates to CSARDQAVQETQYF.

This clonotype was observed a few times. V and J are TRBV5-1 and TRBJ2-1; the D gene is possibly TRBD2 (6 bases). The germline V and J ends were trimmed by 4 bases and 3 bases, with 17 bases remaining between them. The CDR3 has 16 amino acids. CDR1 is SGHRS, CDR2 YFSETQ, per germline. For the CDR3, the DNA is TGCGCCAGCAGCGCCCTCGGGACTCGCTACTACAATGAGCAGTTCTTC. It codes for CASSALGTRYYNEQFF.

This clonotype was picked up many times. The rearrangement links TRBV12-3 or TRBV12-4 to TRBJ1-4; maybe TRBD1 (5 bases). V was shortened by 2 bases and J by 3 bases, with 10 bases between the two germline ends. The length of the CDR3 is 15 residues. In DNA form, the CDR3 reads TGTGCCAGCAGTTTAACAAGGGGTGCTAATGAAAAACTGTTTTTT. This sequence encodes CASSLTRGANEKLFF.

This clonotype was counted many times. The rearrangement uses TRBV20-1 and TRBJ1-2; tentatively, D is TRBD1 (6 bases). CDR1 is DFQATT, CDR2 SNEGSKA, per germline (reference sequence). Trimming left V 2 bases short and J 8 bases short, with 18 bases between. This CDR3 is built from 14 residues. CDR3: CSARLPLSGAGYTF. CDR3 DNA: TGCAGTGCTAGATTGCCCCTGTCAGGGGCCGGCTACACCTTC.

This chain connects TRBV5-4 to TRBJ2-1; TRBD2 matches 11 bases. This CDR3 has 16 amino acids. V lost 2 bases to trimming and J lost 6 bases; unmatched junction nucleotides: 7. The germline V gene encodes CDR1 SGHNT and CDR2 YYREEE (reference sequence). CDR3 region: CASSLGGTSGINEQFF. Written as DNA, the CDR3 is TGTGCCAGCAGCTTAGGTGGGACTAGCGGCATCAATGAGCAGTTCTTC.

The V and J genes are TRBV5-1 and TRBJ1-1; D is ambiguous. Germline V gene sequence: CDR1 SGHRS, CDR2 YFSETQ. Trimming removed 1 base at V and 2 bases at J, with 6 bases between. There are 13 residues in the CDR3. The CDR3 bases are TGCGCCAGCAGCTTGTATATTAACACTGAAGCTTTCTTT. This sequence encodes CASSLYINTEAFF.

This clonotype was observed many times. This chain uses TRBV19 with TRBJ1-2, with D possibly matching TRBD1 (6 bases). Germline CDR1 reads LNHDA; CDR2 reads SQIVND (reference sequence). The CDR3 is made up of 11 amino acids. Trimming stripped 9 bases from V and 2 bases from J, with 7 bases between. The CDR3 DNA reads as TGTGCCAGCACAGGGAACTATGGCTACACCTTC. Translated, it gives CASTGNYGYTF.

This clonotype occurred many times. V and J are TRBV15 and TRBJ2-7; possible D gene TRBD2, 5 bases. This CDR3 is 14 amino acids long. Germline CDR1 LNHNV, CDR2 YYDKDF (reference sequence). The germline V and J ends were trimmed by 0 bases and 7 bases, with 13 bases remaining between them. The CDR3 is CATSRDRGPGEQYF. The CDR3 DNA reads TGTGCCACCAGCAGAGATCGAGGGCCGGGAGAGCAGTACTTC.

This clonotype was picked up many times. The rearrangement links TRBV2 to TRBJ2-7; 8 bases map to TRBD1. The CDR3 has 11 residues. Per the germline V gene, CDR1 is SNHLY and CDR2 is FYNNEI. With 7 bases clipped from V and 7 bases from J, the junction kept 3 bases outside the gene matches. CDR3 DNA: TGTGCCAGCAACAGGGGGTGGGAGCAGTACTTC. This translates into CASNRGWEQYF.